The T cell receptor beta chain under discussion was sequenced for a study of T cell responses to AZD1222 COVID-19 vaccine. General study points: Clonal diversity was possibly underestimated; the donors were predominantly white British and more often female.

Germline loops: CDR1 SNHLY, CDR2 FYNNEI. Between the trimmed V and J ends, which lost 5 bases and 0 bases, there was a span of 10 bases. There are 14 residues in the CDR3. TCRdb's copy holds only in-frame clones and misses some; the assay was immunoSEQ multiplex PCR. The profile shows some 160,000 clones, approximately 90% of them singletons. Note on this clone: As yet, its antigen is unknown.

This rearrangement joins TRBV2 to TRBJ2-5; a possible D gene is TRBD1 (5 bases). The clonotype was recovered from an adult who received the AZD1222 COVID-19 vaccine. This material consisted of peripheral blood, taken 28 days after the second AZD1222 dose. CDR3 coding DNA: TGTGCCAGCAGTTATCAGGGATACCAAGAGACCCAGTACTTC. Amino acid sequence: CASSYQGYQETQYF.